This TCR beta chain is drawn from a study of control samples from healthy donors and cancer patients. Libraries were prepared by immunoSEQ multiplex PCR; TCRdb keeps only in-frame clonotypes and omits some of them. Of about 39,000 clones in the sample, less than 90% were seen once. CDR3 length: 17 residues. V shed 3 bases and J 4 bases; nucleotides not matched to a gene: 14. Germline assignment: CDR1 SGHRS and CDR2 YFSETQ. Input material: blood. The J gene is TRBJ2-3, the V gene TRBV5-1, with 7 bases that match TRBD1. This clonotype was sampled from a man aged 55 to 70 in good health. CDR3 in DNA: TGCGCCAGCAGCTCGGCCCTCAGGGGGAGAATCGCAGATACGCAGTATTTT. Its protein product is CASSSALRGRIADTQYF.